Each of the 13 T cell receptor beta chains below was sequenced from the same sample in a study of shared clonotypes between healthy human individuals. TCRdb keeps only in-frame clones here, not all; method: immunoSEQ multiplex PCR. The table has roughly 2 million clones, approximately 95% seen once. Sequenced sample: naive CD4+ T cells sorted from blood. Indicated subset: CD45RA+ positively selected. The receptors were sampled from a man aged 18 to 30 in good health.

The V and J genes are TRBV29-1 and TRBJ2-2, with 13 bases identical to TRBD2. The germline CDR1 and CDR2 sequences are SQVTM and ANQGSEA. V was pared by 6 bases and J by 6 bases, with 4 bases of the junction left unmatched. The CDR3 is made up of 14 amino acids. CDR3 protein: CSVGTSGKAGELFF. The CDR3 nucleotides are TGCAGCGTCGGGACTAGCGGGAAAGCCGGGGAGCTGTTTTTT.

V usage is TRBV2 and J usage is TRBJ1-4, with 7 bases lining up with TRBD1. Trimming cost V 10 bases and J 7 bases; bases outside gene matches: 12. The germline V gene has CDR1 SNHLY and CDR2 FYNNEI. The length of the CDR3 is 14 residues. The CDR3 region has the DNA TGTGCCAACCACGACAGGGAAGGAAGTGAAAAACTGTTTTTT. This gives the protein CANHDREGSEKLFF. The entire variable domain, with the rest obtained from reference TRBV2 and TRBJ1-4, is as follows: EPEVTQTPSHQVTQMGQEVILRCVPISNHLYFYWYRQILGQKVEFLVSFYNNEISEKSEIFDDQFSVERPDGSNFTLKIRSTKLEDSAMYFCANHDREGSEKLFFGSGTQLSVL.

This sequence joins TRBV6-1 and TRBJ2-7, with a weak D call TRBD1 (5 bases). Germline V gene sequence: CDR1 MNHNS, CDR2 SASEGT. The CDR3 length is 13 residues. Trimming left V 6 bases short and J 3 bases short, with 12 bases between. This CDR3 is CASRKAGFYEQYF. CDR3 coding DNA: TGTGCCAGCAGGAAGGCAGGGTTCTACGAGCAGTACTTC.

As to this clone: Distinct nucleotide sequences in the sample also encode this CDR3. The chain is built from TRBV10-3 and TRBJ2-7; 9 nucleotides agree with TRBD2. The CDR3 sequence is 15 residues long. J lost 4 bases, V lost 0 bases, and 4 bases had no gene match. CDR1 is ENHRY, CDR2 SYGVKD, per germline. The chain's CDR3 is CAISESAGGPYEQYF. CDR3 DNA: TGTGCCATCAGTGAGTCTGCGGGAGGGCCGTACGAGCAGTACTTC.

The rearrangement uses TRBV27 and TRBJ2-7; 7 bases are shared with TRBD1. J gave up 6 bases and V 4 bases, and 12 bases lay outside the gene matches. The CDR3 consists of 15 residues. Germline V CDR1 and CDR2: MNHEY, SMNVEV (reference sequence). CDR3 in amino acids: CASSSTPGQSGEQYF. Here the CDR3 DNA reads TGTGCCAGCAGTTCGACCCCGGGACAGTCGGGCGAGCAGTACTTC.

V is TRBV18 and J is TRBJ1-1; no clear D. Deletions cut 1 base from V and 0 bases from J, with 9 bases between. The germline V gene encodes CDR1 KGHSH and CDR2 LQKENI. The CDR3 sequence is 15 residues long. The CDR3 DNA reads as TGTGCCAGCTCACCACACAACCCAATGAACACTGAAGCTTTCTTT. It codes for CASSPHNPMNTEAFF.

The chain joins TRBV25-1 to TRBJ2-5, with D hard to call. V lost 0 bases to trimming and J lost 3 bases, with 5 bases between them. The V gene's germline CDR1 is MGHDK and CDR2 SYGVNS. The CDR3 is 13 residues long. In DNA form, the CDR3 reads TGTGCCAGCAGTGAATACAGGAAAGAGACCCAGTACTTC. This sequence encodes CASSEYRKETQYF.

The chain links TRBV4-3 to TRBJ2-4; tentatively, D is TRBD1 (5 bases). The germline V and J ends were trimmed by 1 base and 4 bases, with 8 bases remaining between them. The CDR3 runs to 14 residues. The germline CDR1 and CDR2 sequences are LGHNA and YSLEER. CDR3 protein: CASSQGTNKNIQYF. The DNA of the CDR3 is TGCGCCAGCAGCCAAGGGACAAATAAAAACATTCAGTACTTC.

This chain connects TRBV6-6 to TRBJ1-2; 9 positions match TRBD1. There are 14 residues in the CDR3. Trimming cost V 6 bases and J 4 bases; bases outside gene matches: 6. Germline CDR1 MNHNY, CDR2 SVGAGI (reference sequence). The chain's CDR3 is CASSPGQGIYGYTF. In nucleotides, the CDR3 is TGTGCCAGCAGCCCGGGACAGGGCATCTATGGCTACACCTTC.

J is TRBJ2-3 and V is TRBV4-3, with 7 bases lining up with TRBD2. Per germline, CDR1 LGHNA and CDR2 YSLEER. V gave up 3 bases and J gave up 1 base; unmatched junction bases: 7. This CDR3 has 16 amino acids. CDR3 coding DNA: TGCGCCAGCAGCCAGGCCGGACTAGAGGGCACAGATACGCAGTATTTT. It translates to CASSQAGLEGTDTQYF.

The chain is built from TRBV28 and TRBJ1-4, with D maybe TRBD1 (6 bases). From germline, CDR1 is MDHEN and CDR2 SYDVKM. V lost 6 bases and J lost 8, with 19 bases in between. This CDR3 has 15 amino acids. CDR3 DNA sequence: TGTGCCAGCAGCTTGAGGAGGACAGCGTGGGAAAAACTGTTTTTT. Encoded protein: CASSLRRTAWEKLFF.

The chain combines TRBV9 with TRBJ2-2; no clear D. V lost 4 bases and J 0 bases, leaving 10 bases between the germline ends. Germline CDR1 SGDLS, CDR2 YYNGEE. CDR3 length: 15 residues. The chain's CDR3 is CASSPVSPNTGELFF. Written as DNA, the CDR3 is TGTGCCAGCAGCCCAGTGTCCCCGAACACCGGGGAGCTGTTTTTT.

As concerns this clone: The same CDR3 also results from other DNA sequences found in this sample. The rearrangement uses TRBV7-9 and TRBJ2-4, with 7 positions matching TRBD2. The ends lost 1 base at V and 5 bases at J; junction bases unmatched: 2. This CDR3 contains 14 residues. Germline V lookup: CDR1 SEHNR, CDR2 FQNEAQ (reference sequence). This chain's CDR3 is CASSLGLAENIQYF. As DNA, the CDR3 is TGTGCCAGCAGCTTAGGGCTAGCGGAAAACATTCAGTACTTC.